This T cell receptor (beta chain) originates from a study of blood T cells in healthy people across ages. Through a sample-barcoded 5' primer and a J-beta primer mix, a second PCR was run for roughly 6 to 12 cycles. A template-switch adaptor that had 12 random nucleotides put a tag on each cDNA molecule. Each CDR3 protein gets one entry after TCRdb re-called the 5' RACE reads with MiXCR. The data contain about 540,000 distinct CDR3 sequences, 20% to 30% of them seen just once; the ten biggest clones take up roughly 9%. The germline gives CDR1 MNHNY, CDR2 SVGAGI (reference sequence). V lost 2 bases to trimming and J lost 6 bases, with 14 bases between them. The CDR3 spans 15 residues. A minimum of 6 million PBMCs was isolated per sample. This clonotype was seen more than once but under ten times. This sample also belongs to another study, concerning T cells of mothers and their children.

Source material: blood. The clonotype originates from a boy aged 5-17 years in good health. The chain has TRBV6-6 and TRBJ1-3, with TRBD1 as a possible D gene (5 bases). In nucleotides, the CDR3 is TGTGCCAGCAGTTACACGGGGGGTGGGACAAACACCATATATTTT. Translation gives CASSYTGGGTNTIYF.